This is a list of T cell receptor beta chains from one sample in a study of shared clonotypes between healthy human individuals. This table comes from immunoSEQ multiplex PCR, and its TCRdb copy is limited to in-frame clones, with some not included. The table lists over a million clones, around 98% of them singletons. Sequencing was done on a sample of naive CD4+ T cells sorted from blood. These receptors all stem from a man aged 30-40 years in good health. The CDR3 runs from the conserved cysteine through the conserved F or W. The D gene is left open where the match is weak. Rows give clone size only sometimes, using once, few, many, or a class for an expanded clone.

clone size	V gene	J gene	D gene	CDR3 protein	CDR3 DNA
NA	TRBV9	TRBJ2-2	TRBD2	CASMKAGYGTGELFF	TGTGCCAGCATGAAAGCGGGGTACGGCACCGGGGAGCTGTTTTTT
NA	TRBV11-3	TRBJ2-3	TRBD2	CASSLNSVAGGPDTQYF	TGTGCCAGCAGCTTAAATTCAGTAGCGGGAGGCCCCGATACGCAGTATTTT
once	TRBV5-1	TRBJ2-3	NA	CASSFTGYGDTQYF	TGCGCCAGCAGCTTCACAGGGTATGGGGATACGCAGTATTTT
NA	TRBV10-3	TRBJ2-2	TRBD2	CAISEPKGLAGVNGELFF	TGTGCCATCAGTGAGCCGAAGGGCCTAGCGGGAGTAAACGGGGAGCTGTTTTTT
NA	TRBV9	TRBJ2-1	NA	CASSVAPGTYNEQFF	TGTGCCAGCAGCGTAGCTCCGGGAACCTACAATGAGCAGTTCTTC
NA	TRBV5-1	TRBJ2-2	NA	CASSLQGSGELFF	TGCGCCAGCAGCTTGCAAGGGTCCGGGGAGCTGTTTTTT
NA	TRBV5-1	TRBJ2-3	NA	CASSNQDSPDTQYF	TGCGCCAGCAGCAACCAAGACAGCCCAGATACGCAGTATTTT
once	TRBV5-1	TRBJ2-5	TRBD1	CASSVSGQGASQTQYF	TGCGCCAGCAGCGTCTCGGGACAGGGGGCAAGTCAGACCCAGTACTTC
NA	TRBV7-3	TRBJ2-1	NA	CASSGGTYNEQFF	TGTGCCAGCAGCGGGGGGACCTACAATGAGCAGTTCTTC
NA	TRBV28	TRBJ2-4	NA	CASSPFSLAKNIQYF	TGTGCCAGCAGTCCCTTTAGTCTAGCCAAAAACATTCAGTACTTC
NA	TRBV25-1	TRBJ2-1	TRBD2	CASRGLAEHNEQFF	TGTGCCAGCAGGGGACTAGCGGAGCACAATGAGCAGTTCTTC
NA	TRBV4-3	TRBJ1-2	NA	CASSQESRTVYGYTF	TGCGCCAGCAGCCAAGAGTCTCGGACAGTCTATGGCTACACCTTC
once	TRBV5-1	TRBJ1-2	TRBD1	CASRTGQGAGYTF	TGCGCCAGCAGGACCGGACAGGGGGCTGGCTACACCTTC
NA	TRBV5-4	TRBJ2-3	TRBD2	CASSAGGDTDTQYF	TGTGCCAGCAGCGCGGGGGGGGACACAGATACGCAGTATTTT
NA	TRBV29-1	TRBJ2-2	NA	CSVRREAGELFF	TGCAGCGTTAGGAGGGAGGCCGGGGAGCTGTTTTTT
NA	TRBV5-8	TRBJ2-3	NA	CASSLGNTDTQYF	TGTGCCAGCAGCTTGGGCAACACAGATACGCAGTATTTT
NA	TRBV7-2	TRBJ2-7	NA	CASSFRSIIDEQYF	TGTGCCAGCAGCTTCAGGTCAATCATCGACGAGCAGTACTTC
once	TRBV27	TRBJ1-4	TRBD1	CAARDRGNEKLFF	TGTGCCGCCCGGGACAGGGGAAATGAAAAACTGTTTTTT
once	TRBV11-2	TRBJ2-2	TRBD2	CACAGLAGSDPPGELFF	TGTGCCTGCGCGGGACTAGCGGGAAGTGACCCCCCCGGGGAGCTGTTTTTT
few	TRBV2	TRBJ1-2	TRBD1	CASSIDRGNGYTF	TGTGCCAGCAGCATCGACAGGGGCAATGGCTACACCTTC
NA	TRBV5-1	TRBJ1-2	TRBD1	CASSATTGGNGYTF	TGCGCCAGCAGCGCCACCACAGGGGGCAATGGCTACACCTTC
NA	TRBV15	TRBJ1-2	NA	CATSRGGTGNYGYTF	TGTGCCACCAGCAGAGGGGGTACAGGGAACTATGGCTACACCTTC
NA	TRBV4-1	TRBJ1-2	NA	CASSQVSTGNYGYTF	TGCGCCAGCAGCCAAGTTAGTACAGGAAACTATGGCTACACCTTC
NA	TRBV7-6	TRBJ2-1	TRBD2	CASSITGLAGVIPYNEQFF	TGTGCCAGCAGCATAACGGGACTAGCGGGAGTAATACCCTACAATGAGCAGTTCTTC
NA	TRBV6-6	TRBJ2-2	NA	CASSLVDRNTGELFF	TGTGCCAGCAGTTTAGTAGACCGGAACACCGGGGAGCTGTTTTTT
NA	TRBV5-1	TRBJ2-3	TRBD2	CASSLLAGGTDTQYF	TGCGCCAGCAGCCTACTAGCGGGAGGCACAGATACGCAGTATTTT
NA	TRBV6-5	TRBJ1-1	NA	CASSYARGNTEAFF	TGTGCCAGCAGTTACGCCCGGGGGAACACTGAAGCTTTCTTT
NA	TRBV6-4	TRBJ2-1	TRBD1	CATRSRDRAYNEQFF	TGTGCCACCCGTAGTAGGGACAGGGCCTACAATGAGCAGTTCTTC
NA	TRBV11-2	TRBJ2-7	NA	CASSLARVYEQYF	TGTGCCAGCAGCTTAGCCAGGGTCTACGAGCAGTACTTC
NA	TRBV7-9	TRBJ2-2	NA	CASSAKGGDRTAGELFF	TGTGCCAGCAGCGCCAAAGGGGGGGATAGGACCGCCGGGGAGCTGTTTTTT
NA	TRBV19	TRBJ2-3	TRBD2	CASSVVAGVRTDTQYF	TGTGCCAGTAGTGTGGTAGCGGGAGTTCGCACAGATACGCAGTATTTT
NA	TRBV5-1	TRBJ2-5	TRBD1	CASTVGQGTQETQYF	TGCGCCAGCACGGTGGGACAGGGGACTCAAGAGACCCAGTACTTC
NA	TRBV27	TRBJ2-7	NA	CASSLRTVAGEQYF	TGTGCCAGCAGTCTGCGGACCGTGGCGGGAGAGCAGTACTTC
NA	TRBV27	TRBJ2-3	NA	CASNGRGLGTDTQYF	TGTGCCAGCAATGGTAGAGGGTTGGGCACAGATACGCAGTATTTT
NA	TRBV29-1	TRBJ2-3	NA	CSVVQQKNIVDTQYF	TGCAGCGTTGTCCAGCAAAAAAATATTGTGGATACGCAGTATTTT
NA	TRBV5-5	TRBJ2-2	NA	CASSRDPLDGGELFF	TGTGCCAGCAGCCGGGACCCCCTGGATGGCGGGGAGCTGTTTTTT
NA	TRBV5-1	TRBJ2-5	NA	CASSLETRLQETQYF	TGCGCCAGCAGCTTGGAGACTAGGCTCCAAGAGACCCAGTACTTC
NA	TRBV7-2	TRBJ1-2	NA	CASRHRDLINYGYTF	TGTGCCAGCAGGCATCGGGACCTTATTAACTATGGCTACACCTTC
NA	TRBV9	TRBJ2-1	TRBD2	CASSIAGAYNEQFF	TGTGCCAGCAGTATAGCGGGAGCCTACAATGAGCAGTTCTTC
NA	TRBV6-1	TRBJ1-5	NA	CASSASQGKLSNQPQHF	TGTGCCAGCAGTGCTTCCCAGGGAAAACTTAGCAATCAGCCCCAGCATTTT
NA	TRBV27	TRBJ2-1	TRBD2	CASSPNWGGSNEQFF	TGTGCCAGCAGTCCCAATTGGGGGGGGAGCAATGAGCAGTTCTTC
NA	TRBV5-1	TRBJ2-1	TRBD2	CAREPKAGGYNEQFF	TGCGCCAGAGAGCCTAAAGCGGGAGGGTACAATGAGCAGTTCTTC
NA	TRBV5-4	TRBJ2-7	NA	CASSLKGGYEQYF	TGTGCCAGCAGCCTTAAGGGGGGCTACGAGCAGTACTTC
NA	TRBV5-4	TRBJ2-7	NA	CASSTQLDSSYEQYF	TGTGCCAGCAGCACCCAGCTGGACAGCTCCTACGAGCAGTACTTC
NA	TRBV9	TRBJ2-7	TRBD2	CASSVDRGSWEQYF	TGTGCCAGCAGCGTAGATCGCGGGAGTTGGGAGCAGTACTTC
NA	TRBV5-1	TRBJ2-6	NA	CASSLTFHGQSGANVLTF	TGCGCCAGCAGCTTGACTTTTCACGGACAGTCTGGGGCCAACGTCCTGACTTTC
once	TRBV7-8	TRBJ2-2	NA	CASSLGYTGELFF	TGTGCCAGCAGCTTAGGCTACACCGGGGAGCTGTTTTTT
few	TRBV19	TRBJ1-1	NA	CASSTRGLNTEAFF	TGTGCCAGTAGTACGCGCGGCCTTAACACTGAAGCTTTCTTT